The T cell receptor beta chain described here comes from a study of shared clonotypes between healthy human individuals. Points from the study as a whole: Tissue TCR repertoires likely differ from these blood-only repertoires.

A remark on this clone: What it binds is unknown.

Germline CDR1 MNHNS, CDR2 SASEGT. Unmatched junction bases numbered 4, after V lost 6 bases and J lost 2 bases. CDR3 size: 14 residues. Sequencing used immunoSEQ multiplex PCR; TCRdb keeps in-frame clones, though not all of them. The sample lists over a million clones, 78% seen once, with around 0.61% in the top ten. This sequence originates from a man between 18 and 29 years old in good health. Some clones in this sample may be carry-over from other donors' samples. Sequenced: memory CD4+ T cells from PBMCs. This sample's subset: CD45RA-negative fraction. The V and J genes are TRBV6-1 and TRBJ2-7; 10 bases are a match to TRBD1. CDR3 bases: TGTGCCAGCAGGACCGGGACAGGGGCCTACGAGCAGTACTTC. Its protein product is CASRTGTGAYEQYF.